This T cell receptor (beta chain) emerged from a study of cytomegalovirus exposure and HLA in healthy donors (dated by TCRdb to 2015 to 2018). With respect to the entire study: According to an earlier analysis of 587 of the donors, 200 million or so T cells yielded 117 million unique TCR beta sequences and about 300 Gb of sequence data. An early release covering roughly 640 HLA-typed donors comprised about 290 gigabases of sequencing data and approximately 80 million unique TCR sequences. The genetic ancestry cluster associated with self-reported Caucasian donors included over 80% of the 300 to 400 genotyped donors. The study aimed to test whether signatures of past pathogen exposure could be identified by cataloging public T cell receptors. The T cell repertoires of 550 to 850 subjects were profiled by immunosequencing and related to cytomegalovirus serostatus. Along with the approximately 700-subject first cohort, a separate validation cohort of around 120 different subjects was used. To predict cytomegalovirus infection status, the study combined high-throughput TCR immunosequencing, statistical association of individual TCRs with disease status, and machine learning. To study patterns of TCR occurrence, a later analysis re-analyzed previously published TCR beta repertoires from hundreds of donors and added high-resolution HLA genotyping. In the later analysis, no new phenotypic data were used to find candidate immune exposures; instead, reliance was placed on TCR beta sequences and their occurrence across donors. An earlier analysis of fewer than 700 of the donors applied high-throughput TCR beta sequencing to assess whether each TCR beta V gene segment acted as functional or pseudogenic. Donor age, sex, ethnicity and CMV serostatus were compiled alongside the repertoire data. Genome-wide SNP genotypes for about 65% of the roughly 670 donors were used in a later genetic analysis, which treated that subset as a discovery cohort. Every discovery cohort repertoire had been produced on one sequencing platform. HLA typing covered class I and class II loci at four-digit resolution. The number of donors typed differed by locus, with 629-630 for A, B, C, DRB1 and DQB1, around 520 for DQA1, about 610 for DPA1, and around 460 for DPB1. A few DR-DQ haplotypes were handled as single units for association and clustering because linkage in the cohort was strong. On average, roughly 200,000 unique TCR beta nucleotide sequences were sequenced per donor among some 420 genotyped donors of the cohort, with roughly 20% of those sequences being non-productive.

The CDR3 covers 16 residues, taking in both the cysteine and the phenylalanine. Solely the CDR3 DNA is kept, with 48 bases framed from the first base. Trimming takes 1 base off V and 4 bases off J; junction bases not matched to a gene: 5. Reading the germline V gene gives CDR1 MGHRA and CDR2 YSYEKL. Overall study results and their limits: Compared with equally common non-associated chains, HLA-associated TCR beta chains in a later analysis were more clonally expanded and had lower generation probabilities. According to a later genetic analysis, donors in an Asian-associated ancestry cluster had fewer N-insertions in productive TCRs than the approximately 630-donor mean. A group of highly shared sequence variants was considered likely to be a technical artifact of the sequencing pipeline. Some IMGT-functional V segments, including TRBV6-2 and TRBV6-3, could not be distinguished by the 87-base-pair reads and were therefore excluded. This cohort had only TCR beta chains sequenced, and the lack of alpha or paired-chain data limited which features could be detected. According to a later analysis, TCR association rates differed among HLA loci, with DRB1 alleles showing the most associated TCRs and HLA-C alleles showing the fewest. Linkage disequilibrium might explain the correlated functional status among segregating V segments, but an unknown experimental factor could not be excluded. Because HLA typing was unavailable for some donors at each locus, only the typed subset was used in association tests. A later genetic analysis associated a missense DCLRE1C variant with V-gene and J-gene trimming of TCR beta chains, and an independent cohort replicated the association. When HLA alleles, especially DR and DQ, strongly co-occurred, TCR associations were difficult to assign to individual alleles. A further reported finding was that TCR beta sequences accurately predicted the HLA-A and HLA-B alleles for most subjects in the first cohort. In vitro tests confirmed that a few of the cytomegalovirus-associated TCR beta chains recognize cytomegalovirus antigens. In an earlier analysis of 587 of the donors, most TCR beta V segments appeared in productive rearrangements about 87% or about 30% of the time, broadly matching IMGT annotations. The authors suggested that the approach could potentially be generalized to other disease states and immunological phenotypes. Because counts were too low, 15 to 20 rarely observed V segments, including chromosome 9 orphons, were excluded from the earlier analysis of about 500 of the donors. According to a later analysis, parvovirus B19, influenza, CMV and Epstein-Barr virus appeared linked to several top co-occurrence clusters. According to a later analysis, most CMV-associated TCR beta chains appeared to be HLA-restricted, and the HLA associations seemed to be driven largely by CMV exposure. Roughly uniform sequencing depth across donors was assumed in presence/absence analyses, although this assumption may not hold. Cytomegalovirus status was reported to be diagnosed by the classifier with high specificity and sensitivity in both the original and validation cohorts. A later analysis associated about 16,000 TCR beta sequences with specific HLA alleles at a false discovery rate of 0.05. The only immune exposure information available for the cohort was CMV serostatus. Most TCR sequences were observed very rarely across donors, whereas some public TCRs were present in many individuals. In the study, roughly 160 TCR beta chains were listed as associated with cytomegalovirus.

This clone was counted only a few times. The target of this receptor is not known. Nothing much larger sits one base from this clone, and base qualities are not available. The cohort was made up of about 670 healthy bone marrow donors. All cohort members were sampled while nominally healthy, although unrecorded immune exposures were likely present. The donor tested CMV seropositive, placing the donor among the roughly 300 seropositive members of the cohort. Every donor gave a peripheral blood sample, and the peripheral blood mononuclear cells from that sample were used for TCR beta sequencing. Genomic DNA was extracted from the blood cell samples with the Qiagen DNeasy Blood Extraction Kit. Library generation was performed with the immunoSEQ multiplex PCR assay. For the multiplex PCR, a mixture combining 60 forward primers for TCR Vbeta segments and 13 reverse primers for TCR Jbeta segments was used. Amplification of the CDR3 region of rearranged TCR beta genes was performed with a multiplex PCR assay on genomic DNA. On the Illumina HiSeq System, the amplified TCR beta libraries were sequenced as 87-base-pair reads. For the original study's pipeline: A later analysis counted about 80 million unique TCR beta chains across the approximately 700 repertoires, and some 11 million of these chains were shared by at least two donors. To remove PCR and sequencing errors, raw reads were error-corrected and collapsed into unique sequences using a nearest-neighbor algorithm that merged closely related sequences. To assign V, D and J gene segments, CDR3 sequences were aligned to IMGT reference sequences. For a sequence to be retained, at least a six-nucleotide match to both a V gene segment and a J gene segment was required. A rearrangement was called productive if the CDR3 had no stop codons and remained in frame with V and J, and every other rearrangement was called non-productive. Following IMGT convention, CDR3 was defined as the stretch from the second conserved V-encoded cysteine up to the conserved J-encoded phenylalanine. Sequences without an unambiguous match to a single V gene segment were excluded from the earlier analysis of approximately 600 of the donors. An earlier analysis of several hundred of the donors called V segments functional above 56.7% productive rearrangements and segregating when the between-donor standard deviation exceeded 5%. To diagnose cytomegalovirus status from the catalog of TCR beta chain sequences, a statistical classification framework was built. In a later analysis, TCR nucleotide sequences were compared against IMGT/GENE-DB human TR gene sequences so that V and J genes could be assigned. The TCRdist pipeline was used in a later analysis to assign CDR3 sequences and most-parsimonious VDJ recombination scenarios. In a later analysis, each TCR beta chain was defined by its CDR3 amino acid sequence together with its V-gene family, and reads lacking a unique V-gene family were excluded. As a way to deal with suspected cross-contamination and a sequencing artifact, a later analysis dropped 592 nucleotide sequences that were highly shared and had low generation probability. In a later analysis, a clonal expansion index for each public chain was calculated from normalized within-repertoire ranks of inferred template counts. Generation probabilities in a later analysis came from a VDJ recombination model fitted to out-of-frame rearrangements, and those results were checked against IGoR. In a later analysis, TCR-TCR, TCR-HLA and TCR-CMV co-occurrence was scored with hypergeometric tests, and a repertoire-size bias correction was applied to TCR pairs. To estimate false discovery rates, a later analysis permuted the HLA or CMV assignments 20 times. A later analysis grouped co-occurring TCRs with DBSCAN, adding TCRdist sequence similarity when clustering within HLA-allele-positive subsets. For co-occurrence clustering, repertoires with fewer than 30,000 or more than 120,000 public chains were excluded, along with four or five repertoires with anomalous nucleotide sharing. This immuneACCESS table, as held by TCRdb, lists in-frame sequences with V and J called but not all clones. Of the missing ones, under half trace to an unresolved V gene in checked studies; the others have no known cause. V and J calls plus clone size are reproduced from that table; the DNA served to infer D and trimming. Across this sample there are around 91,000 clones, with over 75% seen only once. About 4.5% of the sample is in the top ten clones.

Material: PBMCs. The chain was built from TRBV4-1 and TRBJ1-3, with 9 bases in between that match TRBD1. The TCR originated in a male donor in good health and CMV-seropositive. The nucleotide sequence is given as TGCGCCAGCAGCCAAGGAAGGACAGGGGCCGGAAACACCATATATTTT. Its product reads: CASSQGRTGAGNTIYF.